The sequence of this T cell receptor beta chain was determined in a study of blood T cells in healthy people across ages. As for the study in general: About one barcoded beta molecule per two T cells was captured by template switching. General study results and limits: Changes seen in expanded clonotypes were possibly confounded by donor CMV status left unknown. Roughly linearly, TCR beta diversity per million T cells fell as age increased.

Every sample had a minimum of 7 million PBMCs isolated. Germline V gene lookup returns CDR1 SQVTM and CDR2 ANQGSEA. The CDR3 runs to 15 residues. Next came a second PCR, run for about 6 to 11 cycles, which used a sample-barcoded 5' primer along with a J-beta primer mix. Each CDR3 protein gets one entry after TCRdb re-called the 5' RACE reads with MiXCR. This table has 1 million or so distinct CDR3 sequences, 45% appearing once. As regards this clonotype: Antigen: not known. One end of the junction is discordant with germline, which a read error may explain.

The chain combines TRBV29-1 with TRBJ2-1, with 9 bases that match TRBD2. The sequence was collected from an older woman in good health. The material sequenced was blood. CDR3 sequence: CSVEGRREGYDEQFF. As DNA, the CDR3 is TGCAGCGTCGAAGGTCGGCGGGAGGGGTACGATGAGCAGTTCTTC.